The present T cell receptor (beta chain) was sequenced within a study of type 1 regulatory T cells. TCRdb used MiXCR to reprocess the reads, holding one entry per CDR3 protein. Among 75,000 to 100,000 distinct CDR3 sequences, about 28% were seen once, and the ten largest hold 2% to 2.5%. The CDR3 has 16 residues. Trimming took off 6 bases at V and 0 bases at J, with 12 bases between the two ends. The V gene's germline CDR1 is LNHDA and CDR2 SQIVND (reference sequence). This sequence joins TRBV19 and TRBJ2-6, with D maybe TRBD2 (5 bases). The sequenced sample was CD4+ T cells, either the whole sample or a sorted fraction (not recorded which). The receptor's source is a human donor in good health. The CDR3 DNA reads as TGTGCCAGTAGACTAAGCGGCAGCTCTGGGGCCAACGTCCTGACTTTC. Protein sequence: CASRLSGSSGANVLTF. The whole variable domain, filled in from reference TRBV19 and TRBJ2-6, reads DGGITQSPKYLFRKEGQNVTLSCEQNLNHDAMYWYRQDPGQGLRLIYYSQIVNDFQKGDIAEGYSVSREKKESFPLTVTSAQKNPTAFYLCASRLSGSSGANVLTFGAGSRLTVL.